A single T cell receptor beta chain is shown here with its context. No antigen is known for it. The authors reverse transcribed all of the isolated RNA, so sequencing captured expressed TCRB transcripts. Clones were read by immunoSEQ multiplex PCR, and TCRdb kept only the in-frame ones, dropping some. The sample gives about 180,000 clones, under 9.5% of which show up once; 0.5% to 0.55% is in the top ten. The V gene end was trimmed by 1 base and the J gene end by 2 bases; junction bases not matched to a gene: 2. In germline, CDR1 is SGHTA, CDR2 FQGNSA. The CDR3 contains 14 residues. The sample originates from a study of beta chain features in type 1 diabetes. Study as a whole: Analysis included around 110,000,000 sorted cells drawn from all samples.

Study-level findings and limits: Insertions were fewer and deletions more numerous at VDJ junctions in type 1 diabetes patients. Across all four CD4+ subsets, people with type 1 diabetes showed modestly shorter TCRB CDR3s.

Stem cell-like memory, regulatory, central memory and naive CD4+ cells were sorted via CD45RO/CCR7/CD25/CD127/CD95/CD27. V is TRBV7-2 and J is TRBJ2-7, with TRBD2 identical over 7 bases. The receptor was derived from a man aged 18 to 30 with type 1 diabetes. Sequences were obtained from central memory CD4+ T cells from blood. CDR3 loop: CASSLDAGAYEQYF. The CDR3 DNA reads as TGTGCCAGCAGCTTAGACGCGGGGGCCTACGAGCAGTACTTC. Using reference TRBV7-2 and TRBJ2-7 for the parts outside the CDR3, the full variable domain is GAGVSQSPSNKVTEKGKDVELRCDPISGHTALYWYRQSLGQGLEFLIYFQGNSAPDKSGLPSDRFSAERTGGSVSTLTIQRTQQEDSAVYLCASSLDAGAYEQYFGPGTRLTVT.